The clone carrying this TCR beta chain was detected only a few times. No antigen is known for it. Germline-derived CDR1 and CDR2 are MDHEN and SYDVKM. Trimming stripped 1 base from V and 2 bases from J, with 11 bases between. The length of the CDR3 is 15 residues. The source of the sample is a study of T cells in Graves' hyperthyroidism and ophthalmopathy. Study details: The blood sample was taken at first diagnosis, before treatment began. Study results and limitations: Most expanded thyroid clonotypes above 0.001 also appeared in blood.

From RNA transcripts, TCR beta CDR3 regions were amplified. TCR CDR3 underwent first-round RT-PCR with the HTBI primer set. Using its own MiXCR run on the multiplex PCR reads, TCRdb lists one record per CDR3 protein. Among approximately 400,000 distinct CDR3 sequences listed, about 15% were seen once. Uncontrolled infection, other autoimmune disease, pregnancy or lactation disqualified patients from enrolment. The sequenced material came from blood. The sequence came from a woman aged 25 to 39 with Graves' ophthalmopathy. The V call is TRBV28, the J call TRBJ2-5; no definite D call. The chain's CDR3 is CASSLLHKTQETQYF. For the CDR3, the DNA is TGTGCCAGCAGTTTATTGCACAAAACTCAAGAGACCCAGTACTTC.